The clone carrying this T cell receptor (beta chain) was counted a single time. As yet, its antigen is unknown. The data were obtained in a study of T cell responses to AZD1222 COVID-19 vaccine. Study-wide results and caveats: The number of AZD1222 recipients seropositive at baseline was only five or six. As reported, nearly half of all spike-specific TCRs target variant regions that are unmutated.

Method: immunoSEQ multiplex PCR; TCRdb's copy keeps in-frame clones and lacks some. The sample gives about 94,000 clones, around 84% of which show up once; 4.5% to 5% is in the top ten. The CDR3 extends over 13 amino acids. V gave up 4 bases and J gave up 6 bases, with 10 bases separating them. Germline values: CDR1 MRHNA, CDR2 SNTAGT. Second-dose intervals near 4 or 12 weeks were combined. The sample consisted of peripheral blood, taken 28 days after the second AZD1222 dose. The clonotype originates from an adult who received the AZD1222 COVID-19 vaccine. This rearrangement joins TRBV6-4 to TRBJ1-5; no reliable D call. CDR3 protein: CASSGEVGQPQHF. CDR3 in DNA: TGTGCCAGCAGTGGTGAGGTGGGTCAGCCCCAGCATTTT.